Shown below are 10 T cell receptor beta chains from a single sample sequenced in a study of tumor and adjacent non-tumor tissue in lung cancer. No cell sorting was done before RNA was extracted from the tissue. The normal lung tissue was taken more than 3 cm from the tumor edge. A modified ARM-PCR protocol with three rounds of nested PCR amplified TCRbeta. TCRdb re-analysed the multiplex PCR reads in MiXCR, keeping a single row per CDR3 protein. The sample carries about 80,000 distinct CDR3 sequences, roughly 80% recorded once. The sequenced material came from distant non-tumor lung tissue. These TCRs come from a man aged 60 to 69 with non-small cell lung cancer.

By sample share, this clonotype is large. CDR3 bases: TGTGCCAGCAGCTTGCTTCAGGGCAGTGAAGCTTTCTTT. This translates into CASSLLQGSEAFF. This chain uses TRBV5-6 with TRBJ1-1; D is perhaps TRBD1 (5 bases). CDR1 is SGHDT, CDR2 YYEEEE, per germline. The CDR3 runs 13 residues. Trimming stripped 1 base from V and 7 bases from J, with 11 bases between.

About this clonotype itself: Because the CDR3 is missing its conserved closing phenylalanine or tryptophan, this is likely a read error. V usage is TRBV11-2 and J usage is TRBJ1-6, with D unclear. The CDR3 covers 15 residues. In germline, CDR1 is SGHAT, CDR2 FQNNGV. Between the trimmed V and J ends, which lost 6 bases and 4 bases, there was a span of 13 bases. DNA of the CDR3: TGTGCCAGCAGAGAGGTGACTGAATATAATTCACCCCTCCACCTT. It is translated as CASREVTEYNSPLHL.

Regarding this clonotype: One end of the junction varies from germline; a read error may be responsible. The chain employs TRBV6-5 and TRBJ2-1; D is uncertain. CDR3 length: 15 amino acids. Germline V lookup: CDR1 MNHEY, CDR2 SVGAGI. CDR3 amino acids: CASSYDRSTYDEQFF. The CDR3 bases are TGTGCCAGCAGTTACGACCGGAGCACCTACGATGAGCAGTTCTTC.

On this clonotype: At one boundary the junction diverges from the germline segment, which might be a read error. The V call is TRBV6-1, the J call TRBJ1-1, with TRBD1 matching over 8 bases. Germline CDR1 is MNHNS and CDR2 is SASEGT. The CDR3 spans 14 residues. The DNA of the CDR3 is TGTCCCAGTAGTGAAGACAGGGGCGACACTGAAGCTCTCTTT. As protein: CPSSEDRGDTEALF.

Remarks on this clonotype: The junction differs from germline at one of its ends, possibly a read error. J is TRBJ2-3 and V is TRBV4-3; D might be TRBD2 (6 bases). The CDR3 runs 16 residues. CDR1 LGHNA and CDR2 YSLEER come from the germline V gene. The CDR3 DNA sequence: TGCGCCAGCTGTCAAGATAGAGCGGGCACCACAGAAACGCAGTATTTT. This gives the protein CASCQDRAGTTETQYF.

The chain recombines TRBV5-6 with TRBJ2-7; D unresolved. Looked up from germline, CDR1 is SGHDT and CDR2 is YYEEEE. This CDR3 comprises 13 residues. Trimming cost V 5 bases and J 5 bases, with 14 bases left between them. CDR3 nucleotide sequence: TGTGCCAGCAGTCCGCCAGCCGCAAACGAGCAGTACTTC. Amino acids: CASSPPAANEQYF.

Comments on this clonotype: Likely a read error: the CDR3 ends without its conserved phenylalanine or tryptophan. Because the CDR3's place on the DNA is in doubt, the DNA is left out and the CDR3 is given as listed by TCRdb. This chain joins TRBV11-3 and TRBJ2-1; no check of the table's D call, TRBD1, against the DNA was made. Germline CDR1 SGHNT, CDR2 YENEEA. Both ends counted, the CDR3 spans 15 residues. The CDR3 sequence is CASSPEGGRSNEQSL.

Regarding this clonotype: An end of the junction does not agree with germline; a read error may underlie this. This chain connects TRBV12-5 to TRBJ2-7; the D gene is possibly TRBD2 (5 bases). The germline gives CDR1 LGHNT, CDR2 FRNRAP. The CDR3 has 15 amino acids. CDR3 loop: CASDLDHTGSYEQYF. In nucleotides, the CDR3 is TGTGCTAGTGATTTGGACCACACGGGGAGCTACGAGCAATACTTC.

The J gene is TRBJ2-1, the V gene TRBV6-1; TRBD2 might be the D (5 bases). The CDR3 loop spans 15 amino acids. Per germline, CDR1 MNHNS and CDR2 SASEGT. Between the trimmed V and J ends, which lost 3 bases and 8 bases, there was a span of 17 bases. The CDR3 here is CASSDAAGGHDEQFF. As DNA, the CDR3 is TGTGCCAGCAGTGATGCTGCAGGAGGTCACGATGAGCAGTTCTTC.

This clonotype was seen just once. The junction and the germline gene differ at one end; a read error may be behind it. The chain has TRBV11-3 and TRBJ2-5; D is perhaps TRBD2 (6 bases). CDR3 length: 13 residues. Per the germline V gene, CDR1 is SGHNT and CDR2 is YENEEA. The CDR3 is CAGSFTGEETQYF. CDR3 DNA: TGTGCCGGCAGCTTTACCGGGGAGGAGACCCAGTATTTC.